This T cell receptor (beta chain) was captured by sequencing in a study of OX40 agonist ivuxolimab in advanced cancers. Study as a whole: Given to patients was ivuxolimab, an agonistic anti-OX40 (CD134) antibody. The eligibility criteria allowed prior anti-PD-1, anti-PD-L1 or anti-CTLA-4 therapy, and 40% had some.

General study results and limits: Dose levels from 0.1 to 3.0 mg/kg saw CD4+ and CD8+ blood T cells expand clonally by week 6. The mean number of expanded clones was higher in CD8+ T cells than in CD4+.

Using immunoSEQ multiplex PCR, the repertoire was profiled, and TCRdb retains in-frame clones only, with some absent. Here the sample spans about 29,000 clones, around 84% being singletons. V shed 4 bases, J shed 2 bases, and the junction held 3 bases outside the gene matches. The CDR3 length is 15 residues. Germline V gene data show CDR1 as SGHNT and CDR2 as YENEEA. Comment on this clone: Its antigen is not known.

Sample: CD4+ or CD8+ T cells sorted from blood, taken in a trial of the OX40 agonist ivuxolimab. The TCR originated in an adult with an advanced solid tumor such as melanoma, head and neck, liver or kidney cancer. The chain has TRBV11-3 and TRBJ2-5; 11 bases line up with TRBD1. The CDR3 reads CASSSRDRGQETQYF. In DNA form, the CDR3 reads TGTGCCAGCAGCTCCCGGGACAGGGGGCAAGAGACCCAGTACTTC.